The clone carrying this T cell receptor beta chain was seen more than once but under ten times. The data belong to a study of CD8 T cells in ankylosing spondylitis. Germline values: CDR1 SGHTA, CDR2 FQGNSA. V gave up 1 base and J gave up 4 bases; unmatched junction bases: 6. The CDR3 totals 16 residues. TCRdb independently ran MiXCR on the 5' RACE reads; one entry per CDR3 protein. This sample has fewer than 180,000 distinct CDR3 sequences, with under 55% found just once. The chain has TRBV7-2 and TRBJ2-3; 9 nucleotides line up with TRBD2. Input material: synovial fluid, either unsorted or a sorted T cell fraction (not recorded which). The sequence came from a male donor with ankylosing spondylitis. The CDR3 here is CASSLVAGAPADTQYF. DNA for the CDR3: TGTGCCAGCAGCTTAGTAGCGGGGGCCCCCGCAGATACGCAGTATTTT.